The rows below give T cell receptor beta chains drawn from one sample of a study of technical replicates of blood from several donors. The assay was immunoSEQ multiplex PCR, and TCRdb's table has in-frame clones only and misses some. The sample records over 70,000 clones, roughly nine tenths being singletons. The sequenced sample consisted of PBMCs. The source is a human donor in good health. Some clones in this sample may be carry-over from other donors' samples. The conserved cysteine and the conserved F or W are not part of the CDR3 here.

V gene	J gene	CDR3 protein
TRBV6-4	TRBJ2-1	ASSEFETSDYNEQF
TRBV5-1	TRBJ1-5	ASSAPSLLRSNQPQH
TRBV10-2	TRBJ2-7	ASSELGSGGVFYEQY
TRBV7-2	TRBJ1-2	ASSLAPAGASGYT
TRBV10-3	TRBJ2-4	AISESERGLAAENIQY
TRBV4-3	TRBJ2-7	ASSLSGEEQY
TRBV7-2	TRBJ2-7	ASSLGLAGVGEQY
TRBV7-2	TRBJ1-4	ASSPIGQVNEKLF
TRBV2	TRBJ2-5	ASSEWTGVMVTQY
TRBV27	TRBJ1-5	ASSNRGPEAQH
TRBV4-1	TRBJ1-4	ASSQDLRPQVKREKLF
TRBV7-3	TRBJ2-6	ASSLGQGGSGANVLT
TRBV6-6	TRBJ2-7	ASSYSLRLENYEQY
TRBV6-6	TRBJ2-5	ASSYSEYQETQY
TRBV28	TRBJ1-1	ASSLGVGWGEAF